The 30 T cell receptor beta chains given below trace back to one sample, sequenced in a study of T cells in localized non-small cell lung cancer. Some clones are missing from TCRdb's copy, which holds only in-frame ones; the method was immunoSEQ multiplex PCR. The sample contains some 66,000 clones, roughly four fifths of which appear only once. The specimen comprised peripheral blood, sampled before any cancer treatment. The origin of the receptors is a female donor older than 55 with stage I lung adenocarcinoma.

The gene calls are TRBV11-1 and TRBJ2-1; 8 bases match TRBD1. V gave up 4 bases and J gave up 9 bases; unmatched junction bases: 8. There are 14 residues in the CDR3. From germline, CDR1 is SGHAT and CDR2 FQDESV (reference sequence). The CDR3 coding sequence is TGTGCCAGCAGCTCCGTGGACAGGGTGTTTGAGCAGTTCTTC. Protein sequence: CASSSVDRVFEQFF.

The chain joins TRBV7-8 to TRBJ2-3; D call uncertain. V was cut by 7 bases and J by 2 bases, with 13 bases left in between. CDR3 size: 14 residues. Per the germline V gene, CDR1 is SGHVS and CDR2 is FQNEAQ. In DNA form, the CDR3 reads TGTGCCAGCAAAACCCCCTCGTACACAGATACGCAGTATTTT. Protein sequence: CASKTPSYTDTQYF.

The V gene is TRBV7-2, the J gene TRBJ1-5; tentative D call: TRBD1 (6 bases). Trimming stripped 6 bases from V and 0 bases from J, with 12 bases between. This CDR3 region has 15 residues. The germline gives CDR1 SGHTA, CDR2 FQGNSA. The CDR3 region is CASSIGTYSNQPQHF. In DNA, the CDR3 is TGTGCCAGCAGTATTGGGACATATAGCAATCAGCCCCAGCATTTT.

The chain employs TRBV6-1 and TRBJ1-1; D may be TRBD1 (6 bases). This CDR3 has 13 amino acids. Germline CDR1 and CDR2: MNHNS and SASEGT. Trimming removed 6 bases from V and 4 bases from J, with 12 bases in between. The CDR3 nucleotides read TGTGCCAGCAGCCTAGGGGGGGGCACTGAAGCTTTCTTT. Translating it yields CASSLGGGTEAFF.

The V and J genes are TRBV9 and TRBJ2-5; D not resolved. This CDR3 has 16 amino acids. Germline V gives CDR1 SGDLS, CDR2 YYNGEE. V was cut by 0 bases and J by 8 bases, with 20 bases left in between. The DNA of the CDR3 is TGTGCCAGCAGCGTAGATTCCGGCCTTGGAACGGAAACCCAGTACTTC. This translates into CASSVDSGLGTETQYF. Full variable domain (remainder filled in from reference TRBV9 and TRBJ2-5): DSGVTQTPKHLITATGQRVTLRCSPRSGDLSVYWYQQSLDQGLQFLIQYYNGEERAKGNILERFSAQQFPDLHSELNLSSLELGDSALYFCASSVDSGLGTETQYFGPGTRLLVL.

The chain employs TRBV9 and TRBJ2-3; TRBD1 matches 9 bases. This CDR3 is built from 16 residues. Trimming at V came to 0 bases and at J to 6 bases, leaving 8 bases not matched to a gene. The germline V gene encodes CDR1 SGDLS and CDR2 YYNGEE. DNA of the CDR3: TGTGCCAGCAGCGTAGATTATGACAGGGGGTCGGATACGCAGTATTTT. Encoded protein: CASSVDYDRGSDTQYF.

This clone has only one observation. The V and J genes are TRBV2 and TRBJ2-5; TRBD2 matches 7 bases. V dropped 2 bases and J dropped 4; count of bases not matched to a gene: 1. The CDR3 length is 13 residues. Germline values: CDR1 SNHLY, CDR2 FYNNEI. CDR3 DNA: TGTGCCAGCAGTGAACAGCGGGGAGAGACCCAGTACTTC. Amino acid sequence: CASSEQRGETQYF.

The chain is built from TRBV7-2 and TRBJ1-5; the D is unclear. Trimming left V 1 base short and J 4 bases short, with 5 bases between. This CDR3 is built from 13 residues. CDR1 is SGHTA and CDR2 is FQGNSA in the germline V gene. The CDR3 spells CASSLDGNQPQHF. In DNA, the CDR3 is TGTGCCAGCAGCTTAGACGGTAATCAGCCCCAGCATTTT.

V gene TRBV11-1 combines with J gene TRBJ1-3, with unresolved D. Germline assignment: CDR1 SGHAT and CDR2 FQDESV (reference sequence). The CDR3 is made up of 13 amino acids. Trimming shortened V by 3 bases and J by 2 bases, and 5 bases separated the two germline ends. CDR3 amino acids: CASSLSPGNTIYF. The CDR3 DNA reads TGTGCCAGCAGCTTGTCCCCTGGAAACACCATATATTTT.

The rearrangement joins TRBV11-2 to TRBJ2-7; tentatively, D is TRBD2 (5 bases). This CDR3 is 15 amino acids long. V was trimmed by 5 bases and J by 0 bases, leaving 14 bases between them. Germline-derived CDR1 and CDR2 are SGHAT and FQNNGV. The CDR3 region has the DNA TGTGCCAGCAGCCTCGATCGCGGGCACTCCTACGAGCAGTACTTC. Its translation is CASSLDRGHSYEQYF.

The J gene is TRBJ1-2, the V gene TRBV6-4; D not resolved. Germline V CDR1 and CDR2: MRHNA, SNTAGT. This CDR3 region has 15 residues. V was clipped by 5 bases and J by 6 bases, with 19 bases between them. The chain's CDR3 is CASSPPSSLRDGYTF. DNA for the CDR3: TGTGCCAGCAGTCCCCCCTCCAGTTTGCGCGATGGCTACACCTTC.

The chain employs TRBV4-2 and TRBJ2-7, with 8 positions matching TRBD1. The CDR3 totals 18 residues. The germline V gene has CDR1 LGHNA and CDR2 YNFKEQ. The V and J ends lost 1 base and 0 bases, in that order; junction bases with no gene match: 11. CDR3 residues: CASSQGPPTGGNSYEQYF. The DNA for the CDR3 is TGTGCCAGCAGCCAAGGTCCCCCCACAGGGGGAAACTCCTACGAGCAGTACTTC.

The V gene is TRBV10-3, the J gene TRBJ2-1, with 15 bases matching TRBD2. The germline CDR1 and CDR2 sequences are ENHRY and SYGVKD. The CDR3 runs 16 residues. V lost 6 bases to trimming and J lost 10 bases; unmatched junction nucleotides: 10. CDR3 in DNA: TGTGCCATCAGCATGGGACTAGCGGGAGGAAGTGGAGAGCAGTTCTTC. It encodes CAISMGLAGGSGEQFF.

In nucleotides, the CDR3 is TGCGCCAGCAGCTTGGAATCCCAATATGGCTACACCTTC. This sequence encodes CASSLESQYGYTF. The chain joins TRBV5-1 to TRBJ1-2; D gene uncertain. The CDR3 spans 13 residues. The V gene lost 0 bases and the J gene lost 5 bases, with 8 bases spanning the gap. Germline lookup yields CDR1 SGHRS and CDR2 YFSETQ.

This clone showed up just once. This chain uses TRBV27 with TRBJ2-3; D is possibly TRBD2 (6 bases). CDR3 length equals 13 residues. Trimming took 7 bases from V and 8 from J, leaving 16 bases between them. Germline CDR1 MNHEY, CDR2 SMNVEV (reference sequence). This chain's CDR3 is CASNHGGLGTQYF. As DNA, the CDR3 is TGTGCCAGCAATCATGGGGGGTTGGGTACGCAGTATTTT.

V gene TRBV7-2 combines with J gene TRBJ1-2, with D possibly matching TRBD1 (6 bases). In germline, CDR1 is SGHTA, CDR2 FQGNSA. V lost 10 bases and J 1 base, leaving 19 bases between the germline ends. There are 15 residues in the CDR3. CDR3 amino acids: CATREGGGLNYGYTF. CDR3 DNA: TGTGCCACACGGGAAGGCGGGGGCCTTAACTATGGCTACACCTTC. Variable domain in full (rest from reference TRBV7-2 and TRBJ1-2): GAGVSQSPSNKVTEKGKDVELRCDPISGHTALYWYRQSLGQGLEFLIYFQGNSAPDKSGLPSDRFSAERTGGSVSTLTIQRTQQEDSAVYLCATREGGGLNYGYTFGSGTRLTVV.

The CDR3 region has the DNA TGTGCCAGCAGCCCTAGGGGACCCCAGGGAAACATTCAGTACTTC. Residues: CASSPRGPQGNIQYF. This chain joins TRBV13 and TRBJ2-4; D may be TRBD1 or TRBD2 (5 bases each). V lost 5 bases and J 6 bases, leaving 17 bases between the germline ends. Germline V gene data show CDR1 as PRHDT and CDR2 as FYEKMQ (reference sequence). This CDR3 contains 15 residues.

The V call is TRBV5-6, the J call TRBJ2-1; D gene ambiguous. The CDR3 runs to 16 residues. The V end was cut by 6 bases, the J end by 8 bases, with 24 bases between. Germline CDR1 SGHDT, CDR2 YYEEEE. The CDR3 DNA reads as TGTGCCAGCACCCTCAGAAGGGCTAGTTGGGCCCATGAGCAGTTCTTC. Encoded protein: CASTLRRASWAHEQFF.

The chain has TRBV27 and TRBJ1-2; possibly TRBD1 for D (6 bases). Germline-derived CDR1 and CDR2 are MNHEY and SMNVEV (reference sequence). V lost 2 bases and J lost 4, with 14 bases in between. This CDR3 is built from 15 residues. The CDR3 DNA reads TGTGCCAGCAGTTTAGTTGGGACAACGAGCTATGGCTACACCTTC. Its protein product is CASSLVGTTSYGYTF.

The rearrangement uses TRBV5-1 and TRBJ1-1; D remains ambiguous. CDR1 is SGHRS and CDR2 is YFSETQ in the germline V gene. With 3 bases removed from V and 1 base from J, the gap between germline ends came to 13 bases. The CDR3 loop spans 15 amino acids. Here the CDR3 DNA reads TGCGCCAGCAGCTGGGGTGGGTCTACGAACACTGAAGCTTTCTTT. Its translation is CASSWGGSTNTEAFF.

The chain joins TRBV6-1 to TRBJ2-2; D remains ambiguous. V lost 3 bases and J 2 bases, leaving 10 bases between the germline ends. The germline gives CDR1 MNHNS, CDR2 SASEGT. This CDR3 is 15 amino acids long. This chain's CDR3 is CASSEGSGNTGELFF. The CDR3 region has the DNA TGTGCCAGCAGTGAGGGTAGTGGTAACACCGGGGAGCTGTTTTTT.

This clone was found once. The rearrangement links TRBV7-8 to TRBJ1-5; 11 bases agree with TRBD1. Germline V gives CDR1 SGHVS, CDR2 FQNEAQ. Trimming at V came to 4 bases and at J to 4 bases, leaving 3 bases not matched to a gene. This CDR3 has 15 residues. The CDR3 nucleotides read TGTGCCAGCAGCTGGGGGACAGGGGGTAATCAGCCCCAGCATTTT. This encodes CASSWGTGGNQPQHF.

The chain uses TRBV5-3 and TRBJ1-3; D unresolved. TRBV5-3 is identified as an open reading frame with a role that is uncertain. The CDR3 contains 15 residues. V lost 0 bases to trimming and J lost 3 bases, with 10 bases between them. CDR3: CARSLVGLGGNTIYF. In DNA, the CDR3 is TGTGCCAGAAGCTTGGTTGGGCTGGGTGGAAACACCATATATTTT.

The chain is built from TRBV5-4 and TRBJ1-1, with a tentative D call TRBD1 (5 bases). V was clipped by 0 bases and J by 3 bases, with 15 bases between them. Germline CDR1 reads SGHNT; CDR2 reads YYREEE (reference sequence). The CDR3 has 16 residues. This chain's CDR3 is CASSLDGAGGYTEAFF. DNA of the CDR3: TGTGCCAGCAGCTTGGATGGGGCTGGGGGGTACACTGAAGCTTTCTTT.

This chain uses TRBV19 with TRBJ2-1; 14 bases align to TRBD2. CDR1 LNHDA and CDR2 SQIVND come from the germline V gene (reference sequence). The CDR3 has 15 amino acids. Trimming removed 3 bases from V and 9 bases from J; junction bases left unmatched: 4. In DNA form, the CDR3 reads TGTGCCAGTAGTATGACTAGCGGGAGGGCCAGTGAGCAGTTCTTC. It is translated as CASSMTSGRASEQFF.

The CDR3 protein is CSATTGHEQFF. The CDR3 coding sequence is TGCAGTGCTACCACAGGCCATGAGCAGTTCTTC. The V call is TRBV20-1, the J call TRBJ2-1; a weak D match, TRBD1 (5 bases). Germline V gene sequence: CDR1 DFQATT, CDR2 SNEGSKA (reference sequence). The V and J ends lost 4 bases and 8 bases respectively, with 9 bases between them. CDR3 length: 11 amino acids.

This clone was recorded once. The V call is TRBV5-1, the J call TRBJ1-1; the D is unclear. Per the germline V gene, CDR1 is SGHRS and CDR2 is YFSETQ. The CDR3 sequence is 14 residues long. With 0 bases removed from V and 3 bases from J, the gap between germline ends came to 9 bases. DNA of the CDR3: TGCGCCAGCAGCTTGGATCGAGAATACACTGAAGCTTTCTTT. Its translation: CASSLDREYTEAFF.

DNA for the CDR3: TGTGCCAGCAGTCTAACAGGGACTAGCTACGAGCAGTACTTC. Protein sequence: CASSLTGTSYEQYF. The chain carries TRBV2 and TRBJ2-7, with 8 bases fitting TRBD2. The germline V gene encodes CDR1 SNHLY and CDR2 FYNNEI. The junction had 6 bases not matched to a gene; V was cut back by 5 bases and J by 3 bases. The CDR3 loop spans 14 amino acids.

V usage is TRBV2 and J usage is TRBJ2-3; no reliable D call. The CDR3 is 13 amino acids. CDR1 is SNHLY, CDR2 FYNNEI, per germline. The V end was cut by 4 bases, the J end by 1 base, with 6 bases between. In nucleotides, the CDR3 is TGTGCCAGCAGTGTCTGGGGCACAGATACGCAGTATTTT. It yields the protein CASSVWGTDTQYF.

The V gene is TRBV6-5, the J gene TRBJ2-1, with a possible D match to TRBD2 (6 bases). V lost 8 bases to trimming and J lost 2 bases, with 10 bases between them. The length of the CDR3 is 13 residues. The germline CDR1 and CDR2 sequences are MNHEY and SVGAGI. CDR3 DNA sequence: TGTGCCAGCGGACGGGAGACCTACAATGAGCAGTTCTTC. Amino acids: CASGRETYNEQFF.